This TCR beta chain was recovered during a study of radiotherapy plus CTLA-4 blockade in lung cancer. Study as a whole: 15% to 20% of patients responded objectively, and roughly 30% achieved disease control.

In the case of this clone: Its antigen is unidentified. The junction and the germline gene differ at one end; a read error may be behind it.

Using immunoSEQ multiplex PCR, the repertoire was profiled, and TCRdb retains in-frame clones only, with some absent. The table records more than 40,000 clones, about 88% of them present only once. Focal radiation and CTLA-4 blockade (ipilimumab) were tested in chemo-refractory metastatic non-small-cell lung cancer patients. Study-wide findings and caveats: Expansion in blood of tumor-derived TCR clones was seen after radiotherapy plus ipilimumab.

The CDR3 length is 15 residues. Germline CDR1 LNHDA, CDR2 SQIVND (reference sequence). J is TRBJ2-7 and V is TRBV19; 10 bases map to TRBD2. The sequencing here drew on peripheral blood, taken from a patient treated with radiotherapy plus ipilimumab. This clonotype originated in a human donor with non-small cell lung cancer whose response to radiotherapy plus ipilimumab could not be evaluated. CDR3 sequence: CASSPGTSANYEQHF. The CDR3 nucleotides are TGTGCCAGTAGTCCGGGGACTAGCGCTAACTACGAGCAGCACTTC.